A single sample gave rise to the 20 T cell receptor beta chains below, sequenced in a study of T cell responses to AZD1222 COVID-19 vaccine. The data were produced by immunoSEQ multiplex PCR, yet TCRdb's version contains in-frame clones alone and is incomplete. The sample records 95,000 to 100,000 clones, roughly 88% being singletons. Here the sequenced sample was peripheral blood, taken on day 0 of AZD1222 vaccination. These TCRs come from an adult in good health.

This clone was detected only once. The CDR3 region is CASRPRASEAFF. The CDR3 DNA reads TGTGCCAGTCGCCCCCGGGCTAGTGAAGCTTTCTTT. The chain is built from TRBV19 and TRBJ1-1, with no clear D. This CDR3 is built from 12 residues. The V gene lost 8 bases and the J gene lost 7 bases, with 14 bases spanning the gap. From germline, CDR1 is LNHDA and CDR2 SQIVND (reference sequence).

V and J are TRBV28 and TRBJ2-7, with D unclear. V was cut by 7 bases and J by 4 bases, with 17 bases left in between. Germline-derived CDR1 and CDR2 are MDHEN and SYDVKM. The CDR3 totals 14 residues. CDR3 nucleotide sequence: TGTGCCAGCACCACCGGCTCTAGGTTATACGAGCAGTACTTC. Its translation is CASTTGSRLYEQYF.

The gene calls are TRBV6-5 and TRBJ1-1; D gene unclear. V lost 6 bases to trimming and J lost 2 bases, with 16 bases between them. Per the germline V gene, CDR1 is MNHEY and CDR2 is SVGAGI. This CDR3 spans 15 amino acids. DNA for the CDR3: TGTGCCAGCAGGACTTCGGGCAACCCCAACACTGAAGCTTTCTTT. It is translated as CASRTSGNPNTEAFF.

This chain uses TRBV19 with TRBJ2-5; 9 bases are a match to TRBD2. CDR1 and CDR2 from the germline V gene are LNHDA and SQIVND (reference sequence). V shed 5 bases, J shed 4 bases, and the junction held 14 bases outside the gene matches. The CDR3 is made up of 17 amino acids. The CDR3 reads CASSSRTSAGVRETQYF. The CDR3 nucleotides read TGTGCCAGTAGTTCTCGGACTAGCGCCGGGGTTAGAGAGACCCAGTACTTC.

A single count supports this clone. The J gene is TRBJ2-1, the V gene TRBV3-1 (or the pseudogene TRBV3-2), with no clear D. Trimming left V 3 bases short and J 7 bases short, with 1 base between. The CDR3 is 10 amino acids. Germline assignment: CDR1 LGHDT and CDR2 YNNKEL (reference sequence). CDR3 coding DNA: TGTGCCAGCAGCCATAATGAGCAGTTCTTC. It codes for CASSHNEQFF.

The chain joins TRBV14 to TRBJ2-2, with D uncertain. Trimming left V 4 bases short and J 5 bases short, with 11 bases between. This CDR3 has 14 residues. The germline gives CDR1 SGHDN, CDR2 FVKESK. The CDR3 loop reads CASSPSGLTGELFF. The CDR3 bases are TGTGCCAGCAGCCCGAGTGGGTTGACCGGGGAGCTGTTTTTT.

V usage is TRBV6-5 and J usage is TRBJ2-7; the D gene is possibly TRBD1 (6 bases). Germline CDR1 MNHEY, CDR2 SVGAGI. V lost 6 bases and J 5 bases, leaving 14 bases between the germline ends. CDR3 size: 13 residues. CDR3 region: CASRSPGVHEQYF. The CDR3 DNA is TGTGCCAGCAGGTCGCCAGGGGTGCACGAGCAGTACTTC.

The CDR3 here is CASSSRLLVPTDEQYF. CDR3 in DNA: TGCGCCAGCAGCAGCCGATTACTAGTTCCAACCGACGAGCAGTACTTC. V and J are TRBV5-1 and TRBJ2-7; tentative D call: TRBD2 (5 bases). CDR3 length: 16 amino acids. V lost 4 bases to trimming and J lost 5 bases, with 22 bases between them. CDR1 and CDR2 (germline): SGHRS, YFSETQ. The whole variable domain, remainder taken from reference TRBV5-1 and TRBJ2-7, is KAGVTQTPRYLIKTRGQQVTLSCSPISGHRSVSWYQQTPGQGLQFLFEYFSETQRNKGNFPGRFSGRQFSNSRSEMNVSTLELGDSALYLCASSSRLLVPTDEQYFGPGTRLTVT.

The chain has TRBV7-2 and TRBJ2-2; either TRBD1 or TRBD2 may fit D (5 bases each). The germline V gene encodes CDR1 SGHTA and CDR2 FQGNSA. The V and J ends lost 5 bases and 4 bases respectively, with 11 bases between them. The CDR3 contains 14 residues. CDR3 bases: TGTGCCAGCAGCCGGGCTGGGGGCACCGGGGAGCTGTTTTTT. Translated, it gives CASSRAGGTGELFF. Looking up the rest from reference TRBV7-2 and TRBJ2-2 gives the full variable domain: GAGVSQSPSNKVTEKGKDVELRCDPISGHTALYWYRQSLGQGLEFLIYFQGNSAPDKSGLPSDRFSAERTGGSVSTLTIQRTQQEDSAVYLCASSRAGGTGELFFGEGSRLTVL.

The chain employs TRBV6-2 or TRBV6-3 and TRBJ1-1; D not certain. The germline V gene has CDR1 MNHEY and CDR2 SVGEGT. V lost 1 base and J lost 4, with 10 bases in between. CDR3 length: 14 residues. In nucleotides, the CDR3 is TGTGCCAGCAGTTACTGGGAGGGATCCACTGAAGCTTTCTTT. This codes for CASSYWEGSTEAFF.

This chain joins TRBV15 and TRBJ2-7, with TRBD2 matching over 8 bases. Germline V lookup: CDR1 LNHNV, CDR2 YYDKDF (reference sequence). This CDR3 is 18 amino acids long. The V gene end was trimmed by 0 bases and the J gene end by 2 bases; junction bases not matched to a gene: 12. CDR3 sequence (DNA): TGTGCCACCAGCAGAGATCTACAAAGCGGGAGTGTCGCCTACGAGCAGTACTTC. This gives the protein CATSRDLQSGSVAYEQYF.

The chain is built from TRBV7-9 and TRBJ2-1; D is perhaps TRBD2 (5 bases). CDR1 and CDR2 (germline): SEHNR, FQNEAQ (reference sequence). V lost 2 bases and J lost 5, with 10 bases in between. This CDR3 spans 14 amino acids. CDR3 protein: CASSLSAVHNEQFF. Written as DNA, the CDR3 is TGTGCCAGCAGCTTATCAGCGGTTCACAATGAGCAGTTCTTC.

This rearrangement joins TRBV7-2 to TRBJ1-2; D gene ambiguous. The germline CDR1 and CDR2 sequences are SGHTA and FQGNSA. CDR3 size: 12 residues. Deletions cut 3 bases from V and 3 bases from J, with 5 bases between. The CDR3 DNA reads TGTGCCAGCAGCTTGGTTGACTATGGCTACACCTTC. This gives the protein CASSLVDYGYTF.

The chain employs TRBV7-3 and TRBJ1-1; tentatively, D is TRBD1 (6 bases). This CDR3 spans 13 amino acids. V was trimmed by 5 bases and J by 8 bases, leaving 15 bases between them. Germline CDR1 is SGHTA and CDR2 is FQGTGA. The CDR3: CASSRELQGEAFF. The CDR3 nucleotides are TGTGCCAGCAGCCGAGAACTTCAGGGGGAAGCTTTCTTT.

The rearrangement joins TRBV28 to TRBJ1-5, with TRBD1 as a possible D gene (5 bases). The germline CDR1 and CDR2 sequences are MDHEN and SYDVKM. The CDR3 length is 15 residues. V gave up 2 bases and J gave up 7 bases, with 15 bases separating them. The CDR3 DNA sequence: TGTGCCAGCAGTTTAGGGGGGGGGACGGGGCAGCCCCAGCATTTT. Encoded protein: CASSLGGGTGQPQHF. Filled out from reference TRBV28 and TRBJ1-5, the complete variable domain reads DVKVTQSSRYLVKRTGEKVFLECVQDMDHENMFWYRQDPGLGLRLIYFSYDVKMKEKGDIPEGYSVSREKKERFSLILESASTNQTSMYLCASSLGGGTGQPQHFGDGTRLSIL.

The chain has TRBV28 and TRBJ2-1; D remains ambiguous. Trimming cost V 3 bases and J 0 bases, with 6 bases left between them. CDR1 is MDHEN and CDR2 is SYDVKM in the germline V gene. The CDR3 covers 14 residues. CDR3 coding DNA: TGTGCCAGCAGTTTTCTCGGCTCCTACAATGAGCAGTTCTTC. Translation gives CASSFLGSYNEQFF.

The table lists this clone with a count of one. V usage is TRBV9 and J usage is TRBJ2-7; D not resolved. Per germline, CDR1 SGDLS and CDR2 YYNGEE. The CDR3 contains 18 residues. V shed 4 bases and J shed 0 bases, with 23 bases lying between them. The CDR3 sequence: CASSPGPVIAADSYEQYF. DNA of the CDR3: TGTGCCAGCAGCCCCGGGCCCGTAATAGCTGCCGACTCCTACGAGCAGTACTTC. Full variable domain (rest looked up from reference TRBV9 and TRBJ2-7): DSGVTQTPKHLITATGQRVTLRCSPRSGDLSVYWYQQSLDQGLQFLIQYYNGEERAKGNILERFSAQQFPDLHSELNLSSLELGDSALYFCASSPGPVIAADSYEQYFGPGTRLTVT.

The chain combines TRBV18 with TRBJ2-7, with no clear D. The CDR3 extends over 12 amino acids. Germline assignment: CDR1 KGHSH and CDR2 LQKENI. V lost 6 bases and J 2 bases, leaving 8 bases between the germline ends. The CDR3 sequence: CASSSQTYEQYF. The CDR3 DNA reads as TGTGCCAGCTCGTCACAGACCTACGAGCAGTACTTC.

The chain couples TRBV20-1 to TRBJ1-1; TRBD1 matches 7 bases. Germline values: CDR1 DFQATT, CDR2 SNEGSKA (reference sequence). The CDR3 length is 12 residues. Unmatched junction bases numbered 4, after V lost 3 bases and J lost 6 bases. Here the CDR3 DNA reads TGCAGTGCTAGTAACAGGGGAGCTGAAGCTTTCTTT. It translates to CSASNRGAEAFF.

This clone was recorded only once. The gene calls are TRBV7-2 and TRBJ1-4; D perhaps matches TRBD1 (6 bases). CDR1 and CDR2 (germline): SGHTA, FQGNSA. The germline V and J ends were trimmed by 5 bases and 5 bases, with 15 bases remaining between them. The CDR3 runs to 15 residues. As DNA, the CDR3 is TGTGCCAGCAGCGGTCAGGGGAGTTCGAATGAAAAACTGTTTTTT. It translates to CASSGQGSSNEKLFF.